Shown below are 27 T cell receptor beta chains from a single sample sequenced in a study of cytomegalovirus exposure and HLA in healthy donors. Primers included in the PCR were 60 Vbeta and 13 Jbeta primers. Clones were read by immunoSEQ multiplex PCR, and TCRdb kept only the in-frame ones, dropping some. The data hold around 180,000 clones, with over 60% observed a single time. Sequencing was performed on PBMCs. The receptors come from a girl under 18 in good health and CMV-seronegative.

The rearrangement joins TRBV19 to TRBJ1-5, with TRBD1 matching over 8 bases. The CDR3 consists of 13 residues. The germline gives CDR1 LNHDA, CDR2 SQIVND (reference sequence). The trim removed 9 bases at V and 6 bases at J, leaving 7 bases unmatched. The CDR3 bases are TGTGCCAGCTCGACAGGGGCTAGTCAGCCCCAGCATTTT. This translates into CASSTGASQPQHF.

This sequence joins TRBV10-1 and TRBJ2-1; 9 positions agree with TRBD2. Germline V gives CDR1 WNHNN, CDR2 SYGVQD (reference sequence). This CDR3 is built from 17 residues. The ends lost 2 bases at V and 4 bases at J; junction bases unmatched: 9. DNA for the CDR3: TGCGCCAGCAGTGAGAGCGCTAGCGGGGATTCTTACAATGAGCAGTTCTTC. Protein: CASSESASGDSYNEQFF.

This clone was seen a single time. At one of its ends the junction is not consistent with the germline gene, which may arise from a read error. This chain connects TRBV7-7 to TRBJ2-1, with TRBD2 matching over 10 bases. Germline CDR1 and CDR2: SSHAT and FNYEAQ (reference sequence). The CDR3 runs 14 residues. The CDR3, as DNA: TGTGCTAGCAGCCCCACTAGCGGGGAAGATGAGCAGTTCTTC. Protein product: CASSPTSGEDEQFF.

Comments on this clone: The identical CDR3 is also encoded by other nucleotide sequences in the sample. The CDR3: CASSLGLAGYNEQFF. CDR3 sequence (DNA): TGTGCCAGCAGCTTGGGACTAGCGGGTTACAATGAGCAGTTCTTC. The V and J genes are TRBV5-6 and TRBJ2-1; TRBD2 aligns across 10 bases. The germline gives CDR1 SGHDT, CDR2 YYEEEE. The V and J ends lost 0 bases and 4 bases, in that order; junction bases with no gene match: 1. The CDR3 length is 15 residues. Full variable domain (missing parts from reference TRBV5-6 and TRBJ2-1): DAGVTQSPTHLIKTRGQQVTLRCSPKSGHDTVSWYQQALGQGPQFIFQYYEEEERQRGNFPDRFSGHQFPNYSSELNVNALLLGDSALYLCASSLGLAGYNEQFFGPGTRLTVL.

V usage is TRBV20-1 and J usage is TRBJ1-1, with D uncertain. CDR1 and CDR2 from the germline V gene are DFQATT and SNEGSKA (reference sequence). V lost 7 bases, J lost 6 bases, and 9 bases lay in between. This CDR3 contains 10 residues. The CDR3 DNA reads TGCAGTGTTGTCCGGGCTGAAGCTTTCTTT. It is translated as CSVVRAEAFF.

V gene TRBV5-6 combines with J gene TRBJ1-4, with TRBD1 identical over 7 bases. V was clipped by 1 base and J by 8 bases; unmatched bases: 8. This CDR3 has 15 amino acids. CDR1 SGHDT and CDR2 YYEEEE come from the germline V gene. The CDR3 DNA follows: TGTGCCAGCAGCTTGCAGGACAGGCCTGGGGAAAAACTGTTTTTT. Translated, it gives CASSLQDRPGEKLFF. The variable domain in full, completed from reference TRBV5-6 and TRBJ1-4, reads DAGVTQSPTHLIKTRGQQVTLRCSPKSGHDTVSWYQQALGQGPQFIFQYYEEEERQRGNFPDRFSGHQFPNYSSELNVNALLLGDSALYLCASSLQDRPGEKLFFGSGTQLSVL.

This clone was counted a few times. V is TRBV19 and J is TRBJ1-5; possible D gene TRBD1, 6 bases. Germline assignment: CDR1 LNHDA and CDR2 SQIVND (reference sequence). This CDR3 has 21 amino acids. Trimming removed 4 bases at V and 0 bases at J, with 28 bases between. The CDR3 DNA sequence: TGTGCCAGTAGTACCACCAAGGGAACAGGGTCTTCATTATATAGCAATCAGCCCCAGCATTTT. Its translation: CASSTTKGTGSSLYSNQPQHF. The variable domain in full, completed from reference TRBV19 and TRBJ1-5, reads DGGITQSPKYLFRKEGQNVTLSCEQNLNHDAMYWYRQDPGQGLRLIYYSQIVNDFQKGDIAEGYSVSREKKESFPLTVTSAQKNPTAFYLCASSTTKGTGSSLYSNQPQHFGDGTRLSIL.

This clone has just one count. The chain is built from TRBV4-2 and TRBJ2-1, with TRBD2 matching over 8 bases. This CDR3 is built from 15 residues. V lost 1 base to trimming and J lost 13 bases; unmatched junction nucleotides: 12. CDR1 LGHNA and CDR2 YNFKEQ come from the germline V gene. The CDR3 loop is CASSQVDPSGGLQFF. The DNA of the CDR3 is TGTGCCAGCAGCCAAGTCGACCCCAGCGGGGGACTACAGTTCTTC.

The chain carries TRBV5-1 and TRBJ2-1; 8 nucleotides line up with TRBD2. The CDR3 contains 15 residues. CDR1 is SGHRS, CDR2 YFSETQ, per germline. V lost 4 bases, J lost 6 bases, and 9 bases stayed unmatched. As DNA, the CDR3 is TGCGCCAGCAGCCTGGGCGCGGCGGGGGGCAATGAGCAGTTCTTC. Translating it yields CASSLGAAGGNEQFF.

V is TRBV28 and J is TRBJ1-2; D is undetermined. Trimming removed 3 bases at V and 8 bases at J, with 10 bases between. This CDR3 has 12 residues. CDR1 and CDR2 from the germline V gene are MDHEN and SYDVKM. The CDR3 is CASSFTSRGYTF. Written as DNA, the CDR3 is TGTGCCAGCAGTTTTACCTCGCGGGGCTACACCTTC.

CDR3 nucleotides: TGTGCCGTAACCCCGGGACTAATATACGAGCAGTACTTC. Translating gives CAVTPGLIYEQYF. This sequence joins TRBV10-3 and TRBJ2-7, with TRBD2 matching over 7 bases. Germline CDR1 and CDR2: ENHRY and SYGVKD. There are 13 residues in the CDR3. Trimming cost V 11 bases and J 4 bases; bases outside gene matches: 11.

The CDR3 DNA reads TGTGCCAGCAGCTTAGTCCCAGGGGGCAGGGAGACCCAGTACTTC. Protein product: CASSLVPGGRETQYF. V and J are TRBV7-9 and TRBJ2-5, with TRBD1 identical over 8 bases. CDR3 size: 15 residues. In germline, CDR1 is SEHNR, CDR2 FQNEAQ (reference sequence). The V segment lost 1 base and the J segment 5 bases; nucleotides outside the gene matches: 6.

This chain links TRBV4-1 with TRBJ2-5, with 9 nucleotides matching TRBD2. CDR3 length equals 19 residues. Germline CDR1 and CDR2: MGHRA and YSYEKL. J gave up 1 base and V 0 bases, and 12 bases lay outside the gene matches. The CDR3 sequence is CASSQDEGLAGPLQETQYF. In nucleotides, the CDR3 is TGCGCCAGCAGCCAAGATGAAGGGCTAGCGGGGCCCCTCCAAGAGACCCAGTACTTC.

The genes are TRBV2 and TRBJ1-2; the match to TRBD1 covers 11 bases. The CDR3 has 15 amino acids. CDR1 is SNHLY, CDR2 FYNNEI, per germline. Trimming cost V 2 bases and J 8 bases; bases outside gene matches: 7. CDR3 protein: CASSESGTGGYGYTF. Here the CDR3 DNA reads TGTGCCAGCAGTGAATCCGGGACAGGGGGGTACGGCTACACCTTC.

This chain uses TRBV20-1 with TRBJ1-1, with D uncertain. The germline V gene has CDR1 DFQATT and CDR2 SNEGSKA (reference sequence). There are 9 residues in the CDR3. With 7 bases removed from V and 6 bases from J, the gap between germline ends came to 6 bases. CDR3 sequence reads: CSGGPEAFF. The CDR3 DNA is TGCAGTGGAGGGCCTGAAGCTTTCTTT.

The CDR3 DNA is TGTGCCAGCAGCTTGGTAGCGGGGCGTCTGAGCTCCTACAATGAGCAGTTCTTC. Translated: CASSLVAGRLSSYNEQFF. The chain has TRBV7-8 and TRBJ2-1; TRBD2 aligns across 8 bases. This CDR3 is 18 amino acids long. The V and J ends lost 3 bases and 0 bases, in that order; junction bases with no gene match: 10. From germline, CDR1 is SGHVS and CDR2 FQNEAQ.

The chain recombines TRBV15 with TRBJ2-1, with D perhaps matching TRBD2 (6 bases). The CDR3 is made up of 15 amino acids. CDR1 and CDR2 from the germline V gene are LNHNV and YYDKDF (reference sequence). Trimming took 0 bases from V and 8 from J, leaving 14 bases between them. As DNA, the CDR3 is TGTGCCACCAGCAGAGACGGGGAGGTTTACGATGAGCAGTTCTTC. It specifies CATSRDGEVYDEQFF.

This clone was counted only a few times. The chain links TRBV7-9 to TRBJ2-3; 7 positions agree with TRBD1. The CDR3 contains 15 residues. Per the germline V gene, CDR1 is SEHNR and CDR2 is FQNEAQ (reference sequence). V lost 5 bases, J lost 0 bases, and 5 bases stayed unmatched. DNA for the CDR3: TGTGCCAGCAGCCCCAGGGACAGAAGCACAGATACGCAGTATTTT. It encodes CASSPRDRSTDTQYF.

The chain joins TRBV7-9 to TRBJ1-1, with TRBD1 as a possible D gene (5 bases). The CDR3 is made up of 13 amino acids. Germline V gene sequence: CDR1 SEHNR, CDR2 FQNEAQ (reference sequence). V gave up 10 bases and J gave up 4 bases, with 16 bases separating them. The CDR3 sequence is CATQDTLGTEAFF. The CDR3 DNA reads TGTGCCACGCAGGACACATTGGGCACTGAAGCTTTCTTT.

This clone was picked up a small number of times. This chain connects TRBV29-1 to TRBJ2-7, with 8 bases aligning to TRBD1. This CDR3 has 13 residues. V was pared by 5 bases and J by 4 bases, with 7 bases of the junction left unmatched. The germline CDR1 and CDR2 sequences are SQVTM and ANQGSEA. The CDR3 spells CSVTTGVRYEQYF. In DNA, the CDR3 is TGCAGCGTTACGACAGGGGTGAGGTACGAGCAGTACTTC.

The sample holds a few counts of this clone. This chain joins TRBV5-6 and TRBJ2-7, with TRBD2 matching 9 bases. V shed 2 bases, J shed 6 bases, and the junction held 6 bases outside the gene matches. Germline CDR1 is SGHDT and CDR2 is YYEEEE. The CDR3 consists of 14 residues. The CDR3 loop is CASSFLAGVSEQYF. DNA of the CDR3: TGTGCCAGCAGCTTTTTAGCGGGGGTAAGCGAGCAGTACTTC. Filled out from reference TRBV5-6 and TRBJ2-7, the complete variable domain reads DAGVTQSPTHLIKTRGQQVTLRCSPKSGHDTVSWYQQALGQGPQFIFQYYEEEERQRGNFPDRFSGHQFPNYSSELNVNALLLGDSALYLCASSFLAGVSEQYFGPGTRLTVT.

The genes are TRBV10-1 and TRBJ2-7; no clear D. Trimming cost V 0 bases and J 5 bases, with 14 bases left between them. The CDR3 has 15 amino acids. Germline V CDR1 and CDR2: WNHNN, SYGVQD (reference sequence). The CDR3 DNA follows: TGCGCCAGCAGTGAGTCGCTAGTATCCTCGGACGAGCAGTACTTC. Its translation: CASSESLVSSDEQYF.

The V and J genes are TRBV7-9 and TRBJ2-7, with D perhaps TRBD2 (6 bases). The V and J ends lost 5 bases and 1 base respectively, with 9 bases between them. CDR1 is SEHNR and CDR2 is FQNEAQ in the germline V gene (reference sequence). This CDR3 spans 13 amino acids. The CDR3 DNA is TGTGCCAGCAGCGGTGGGACTTCCTACGAGCAGTACTTC. Its protein product is CASSGGTSYEQYF.

The chain joins TRBV27 to TRBJ1-4; 11 nucleotides align to TRBD1. V was clipped by 5 bases and J by 0 bases; unmatched bases: 8. The CDR3 contains 18 residues. CDR1 is MNHEY and CDR2 is SMNVEV in the germline V gene (reference sequence). The CDR3 loop is CASSHPPGQGATNEKLFF. The CDR3 DNA follows: TGTGCCAGCAGTCATCCCCCGGGACAGGGGGCAACTAATGAAAAACTGTTTTTT.

CDR3 nucleotides: TGTGCCAGCAGTCCCAATTCCCCTCTCGCGGGGGCCTTCAATGAGCAGTTCTTC. Amino acid sequence: CASSPNSPLAGAFNEQFF. This chain connects TRBV27 to TRBJ2-1, with a weak D call TRBD2 (7 bases). V lost 5 bases, J lost 6 bases, and 26 bases lay in between. The CDR3 sequence is 18 residues long. CDR1 is MNHEY, CDR2 SMNVEV, per germline (reference sequence).

The gene calls are TRBV5-6 and TRBJ2-3; D perhaps matches TRBD2 (6 bases). V lost 2 bases, J lost 4 bases, and 8 bases lay in between. The V gene's germline CDR1 is SGHDT and CDR2 YYEEEE. This CDR3 comprises 13 residues. The CDR3 bases are TGTGCCAGCAGCTTTCCGGGGGCAGATACGCAGTATTTT. Protein product: CASSFPGADTQYF.

In this sample, this clone turned up once. The chain uses TRBV15 and TRBJ2-7; possible D gene TRBD1, 6 bases. CDR1 and CDR2 from the germline V gene are LNHNV and YYDKDF (reference sequence). CDR3 length: 15 amino acids. V lost 5 bases to trimming and J lost 0 bases, with 14 bases between them. The CDR3 region has the DNA TGTGCCACCAGCCCCATGAGGACAGCCTCCTACGAGCAGTACTTC. Its translation is CATSPMRTASYEQYF.